Shown below are 20 T cell receptor beta chains from a single sample sequenced in a study of blood T cell repertoires in COVID-19. Using immunoSEQ multiplex PCR, the repertoire was profiled, and TCRdb retains in-frame clones only, with some absent. Of some 94,000 clones detected, about 70% appear once; the ten largest clones hold 20% to 25%. The material sequenced was peripheral blood. The receptors come from an older woman in a cohort sampled during active or convalescent COVID-19.

The chain recombines TRBV27 with TRBJ1-2, with D possibly being TRBD1 (6 bases). V was trimmed by 3 bases and J by 7 bases, leaving 18 bases between them. CDR1 is MNHEY and CDR2 is SMNVEV in the germline V gene (reference sequence). This CDR3 is 15 amino acids long. The CDR3 DNA follows: TGTGCCAGCAGTTTGAGGAGAGGGGGATATGGTGGCTACACCTTC. Protein product: CASSLRRGGYGGYTF.

This chain links TRBV6-5 with TRBJ2-1, with TRBD1 identical over 10 bases. The V gene end was trimmed by 7 bases and the J gene end by 7 bases; junction bases not matched to a gene: 7. Germline V gene lookup returns CDR1 MNHEY and CDR2 SVGAGI. The CDR3 loop spans 14 amino acids. The CDR3 DNA follows: TGTGCCAGCAACTGGGGACAGGGGTCAAATGAGCAGTTCTTC. Amino acids: CASNWGQGSNEQFF.

This clone showed up just a few times. The chain combines TRBV18 with TRBJ1-2; TRBD1 is a possible D gene (5 bases). This CDR3 has 14 residues. Germline CDR1 and CDR2: KGHSH and LQKENI. Trimming removed 3 bases from V and 2 bases from J, with 10 bases in between. The CDR3 reads CASSPRGQNYGYTF. For the CDR3, the DNA is TGTGCCAGCTCACCGCGAGGACAAAACTATGGCTACACCTTC.

The chain has TRBV2 and TRBJ2-3; 12 nucleotides agree with TRBD2. CDR1 and CDR2 (germline): SNHLY, FYNNEI. The CDR3 sequence is 18 residues long. The ends lost 8 bases at V and 2 bases at J; junction bases unmatched: 14. CDR3 sequence reads: CASGLGRTSGVNTDTQYF. The CDR3 coding sequence is TGTGCCAGCGGTCTAGGGAGGACTAGCGGGGTAAACACAGATACGCAGTATTTT.

This clone has just a few counts. V gene TRBV19 combines with J gene TRBJ1-4; perhaps TRBD1 as D (5 bases). The CDR3 is 16 residues long. Germline values: CDR1 LNHDA, CDR2 SQIVND (reference sequence). V was cut by 0 bases and J by 2 bases, with 10 bases left in between. CDR3 region: CASSIDRRATNEKLFF. The CDR3 nucleotides read TGTGCCAGTAGTATAGATCGCAGGGCGACTAATGAAAAACTGTTTTTT.

This chain joins TRBV7-9 and TRBJ2-3, with a possible D match to TRBD2 (7 bases). This CDR3 has 15 amino acids. Between the trimmed V and J ends, which lost 1 base and 5 bases, there was a span of 13 bases. In germline, CDR1 is SEHNR, CDR2 FQNEAQ (reference sequence). The CDR3 sequence is CASSLGTGGLDTQYF. CDR3 DNA: TGTGCCAGCAGCTTAGGAACGGGGGGCCTAGATACGCAGTATTTT.

The chain couples TRBV19 to TRBJ2-7; TRBD2 agrees at 7 bases. This CDR3 has 16 residues. CDR1 LNHDA and CDR2 SQIVND come from the germline V gene (reference sequence). After removal of 3 bases from V and 2 bases from J, the junction contained 10 bases not matched to a gene. The CDR3 bases are TGTGCCAGTAGTATTGGGGGGGGTCCCCCCACCTACGAGCAGTACTTC. Translation: CASSIGGGPPTYEQYF.

This clone was seen only a few times. The chain combines TRBV19 with TRBJ2-3; 8 bases fit TRBD1. Germline V gene lookup returns CDR1 LNHDA and CDR2 SQIVND (reference sequence). CDR3 size: 13 residues. The trim removed 5 bases at V and 11 bases at J, leaving 9 bases unmatched. The DNA of the CDR3 is TGTGCCAGTAGTCCCTCCACAGGGGGTTTGCAGTATTTT. Residues: CASSPSTGGLQYF.

This clone was seen a handful of times. The chain combines TRBV5-1 with TRBJ2-7; D unclear. Trimming left V 4 bases short and J 3 bases short, with 5 bases between. The CDR3 totals 11 residues. Per germline, CDR1 SGHRS and CDR2 YFSETQ. The DNA for the CDR3 is TGCGCCAGCAGCGGCAGCTACGAGCAGTACTTC. This translates into CASSGSYEQYF.

The chain carries TRBV9 and TRBJ1-2; perhaps TRBD1 as D (5 bases). Germline V gene lookup returns CDR1 SGDLS and CDR2 YYNGEE. V lost 0 bases and J lost 7, with 10 bases in between. This CDR3 comprises 13 residues. The CDR3 DNA reads TGTGCCAGCAGCGTAGGCAGGGAGGGTGGCTACACCTTC. It encodes CASSVGREGGYTF.

V is TRBV5-1 and J is TRBJ1-1; D is undetermined. Germline CDR1 and CDR2: SGHRS and YFSETQ. V lost 2 bases, J lost 4 bases, and 9 bases lay in between. This CDR3 spans 13 amino acids. This chain's CDR3 is CASSLLESTEAFF. The DNA of the CDR3 is TGCGCCAGCAGCTTATTGGAGAGCACTGAAGCTTTCTTT.

This clone was observed a few times. This chain uses TRBV12-5 with TRBJ2-5; 8 bases agree with TRBD2. V trimming: 6 bases; J trimming: 4 bases; junction bases outside the gene matches: 4. Germline-derived CDR1 and CDR2 are LGHNT and FRNRAP. The CDR3 extends over 13 amino acids. This CDR3 reads CASGRSGRETQYF. The CDR3 DNA is TGTGCTAGTGGCCGAAGCGGGAGAGAGACCCAGTACTTC.

The chain employs TRBV19 and TRBJ2-3, with 11 bases that match TRBD2. The CDR3 sequence is 16 residues long. The V gene end was trimmed by 4 bases and the J gene end by 0 bases; junction bases not matched to a gene: 3. CDR1 is LNHDA and CDR2 is SQIVND in the germline V gene (reference sequence). The CDR3 here is CASSKTSGASTDTQYF. As DNA, the CDR3 is TGTGCCAGTAGTAAGACTAGCGGGGCTAGCACAGATACGCAGTATTTT. The full variable domain, completed using reference TRBV19 and TRBJ2-3, is DGGITQSPKYLFRKEGQNVTLSCEQNLNHDAMYWYRQDPGQGLRLIYYSQIVNDFQKGDIAEGYSVSREKKESFPLTVTSAQKNPTAFYLCASSKTSGASTDTQYFGPGTRLTVL.

In this sample, this clone turned up a few times. The chain carries TRBV6-5 and TRBJ1-4; D gene ambiguous. The CDR3 consists of 13 residues. Per germline, CDR1 MNHEY and CDR2 SVGAGI. Trimming left V 10 bases short and J 0 bases short, with 9 bases between. CDR3: CATGSPTNEKLFF. In DNA form, the CDR3 reads TGTGCCACCGGGAGTCCAACTAATGAAAAACTGTTTTTT.

The chain uses TRBV7-3 and TRBJ2-2; 7 bases align to TRBD1. V lost 5 bases to trimming and J lost 5 bases; unmatched junction nucleotides: 8. In germline, CDR1 is SGHTA, CDR2 FQGTGA. The CDR3 runs to 15 residues. The DNA of the CDR3 is TGTGCCAGCAGCCCCCTAGGGGGCAGTACCGGGGAGCTGTTTTTT. It is translated as CASSPLGGSTGELFF.

The V gene is TRBV7-8, the J gene TRBJ1-2; 11 bases are shared with TRBD1. The V gene end was trimmed by 5 bases and the J gene end by 4 bases; junction bases not matched to a gene: 6. The CDR3 is made up of 15 amino acids. Germline CDR1 SGHVS, CDR2 FQNEAQ. Here the CDR3 reads CASSGGTGGSYGYTF. CDR3 DNA sequence: TGTGCCAGCAGCGGAGGGACAGGGGGAAGCTATGGCTACACCTTC.

The V gene is TRBV27, the J gene TRBJ2-1; D is ambiguous. The germline CDR1 and CDR2 sequences are MNHEY and SMNVEV (reference sequence). This CDR3 spans 12 amino acids. Trimming left V 8 bases short and J 2 bases short, with 7 bases between. The CDR3 is CASATAYNEQFF. CDR3 bases: TGTGCCAGCGCCACAGCCTACAATGAGCAGTTCTTC.

This chain connects TRBV30 to TRBJ1-6, with 8 nucleotides matching TRBD1. Trimming at V came to 2 bases and at J to 1 base, leaving 1 base not matched to a gene. The CDR3 has 15 residues. The germline CDR1 and CDR2 sequences are GTSNPN and SVGIG (reference sequence). CDR3 sequence: CAWSQGASYNSPLHF. CDR3 nucleotides: TGTGCCTGGAGTCAGGGGGCGTCCTATAATTCACCCCTCCACTTT.

The J gene is TRBJ2-7, the V gene TRBV28, with a tentative D call TRBD1 (6 bases). The germline V gene encodes CDR1 MDHEN and CDR2 SYDVKM. The CDR3 runs 15 residues. Deletions cut 5 bases from V and 3 bases from J, with 17 bases between. CDR3 bases: TGTGCCAGCAGTACCTTCGACAGGACCCTCTACGAGCAGTACTTC. This translates into CASSTFDRTLYEQYF. Complete variable domain (other parts from reference TRBV28 and TRBJ2-7): DVKVTQSSRYLVKRTGEKVFLECVQDMDHENMFWYRQDPGLGLRLIYFSYDVKMKEKGDIPEGYSVSREKKERFSLILESASTNQTSMYLCASSTFDRTLYEQYFGPGTRLTVT.

The V gene is TRBV9, the J gene TRBJ1-2; weak D call: TRBD1 (5 bases). The CDR3 covers 16 residues. Germline-derived CDR1 and CDR2 are SGDLS and YYNGEE. Trimming removed 3 bases from V and 1 base from J, with 16 bases in between. The CDR3 is CASSAETGFINYGYTF. In nucleotides, the CDR3 is TGTGCCAGCAGCGCAGAAACAGGATTTATTAACTATGGCTACACCTTC.